This T cell receptor (beta chain) was identified in a study of OX40 agonist ivuxolimab in advanced cancers. Method: immunoSEQ multiplex PCR; TCRdb's copy keeps in-frame clones and lacks some. The sample has tens of thousands of clones; 85% to 90% are singletons. The germline V gene has CDR1 SGHRS and CDR2 YFSETQ. Trimming took off 6 bases at V and 9 bases at J, with 13 bases between the two ends. The CDR3 loop spans 13 amino acids. The specimen comprised CD4+ or CD8+ T cells sorted from blood, sampled in a trial of the OX40 agonist ivuxolimab. The receptor was isolated from an adult with an advanced solid tumor such as melanoma, head and neck, liver or kidney cancer. The chain employs TRBV5-1 and TRBJ2-6; maybe TRBD1 (6 bases). This CDR3 is CASTTGQINVLTF. The CDR3 nucleotides are TGCGCCAGCACCACGGGACAAATCAACGTCCTGACTTTC.